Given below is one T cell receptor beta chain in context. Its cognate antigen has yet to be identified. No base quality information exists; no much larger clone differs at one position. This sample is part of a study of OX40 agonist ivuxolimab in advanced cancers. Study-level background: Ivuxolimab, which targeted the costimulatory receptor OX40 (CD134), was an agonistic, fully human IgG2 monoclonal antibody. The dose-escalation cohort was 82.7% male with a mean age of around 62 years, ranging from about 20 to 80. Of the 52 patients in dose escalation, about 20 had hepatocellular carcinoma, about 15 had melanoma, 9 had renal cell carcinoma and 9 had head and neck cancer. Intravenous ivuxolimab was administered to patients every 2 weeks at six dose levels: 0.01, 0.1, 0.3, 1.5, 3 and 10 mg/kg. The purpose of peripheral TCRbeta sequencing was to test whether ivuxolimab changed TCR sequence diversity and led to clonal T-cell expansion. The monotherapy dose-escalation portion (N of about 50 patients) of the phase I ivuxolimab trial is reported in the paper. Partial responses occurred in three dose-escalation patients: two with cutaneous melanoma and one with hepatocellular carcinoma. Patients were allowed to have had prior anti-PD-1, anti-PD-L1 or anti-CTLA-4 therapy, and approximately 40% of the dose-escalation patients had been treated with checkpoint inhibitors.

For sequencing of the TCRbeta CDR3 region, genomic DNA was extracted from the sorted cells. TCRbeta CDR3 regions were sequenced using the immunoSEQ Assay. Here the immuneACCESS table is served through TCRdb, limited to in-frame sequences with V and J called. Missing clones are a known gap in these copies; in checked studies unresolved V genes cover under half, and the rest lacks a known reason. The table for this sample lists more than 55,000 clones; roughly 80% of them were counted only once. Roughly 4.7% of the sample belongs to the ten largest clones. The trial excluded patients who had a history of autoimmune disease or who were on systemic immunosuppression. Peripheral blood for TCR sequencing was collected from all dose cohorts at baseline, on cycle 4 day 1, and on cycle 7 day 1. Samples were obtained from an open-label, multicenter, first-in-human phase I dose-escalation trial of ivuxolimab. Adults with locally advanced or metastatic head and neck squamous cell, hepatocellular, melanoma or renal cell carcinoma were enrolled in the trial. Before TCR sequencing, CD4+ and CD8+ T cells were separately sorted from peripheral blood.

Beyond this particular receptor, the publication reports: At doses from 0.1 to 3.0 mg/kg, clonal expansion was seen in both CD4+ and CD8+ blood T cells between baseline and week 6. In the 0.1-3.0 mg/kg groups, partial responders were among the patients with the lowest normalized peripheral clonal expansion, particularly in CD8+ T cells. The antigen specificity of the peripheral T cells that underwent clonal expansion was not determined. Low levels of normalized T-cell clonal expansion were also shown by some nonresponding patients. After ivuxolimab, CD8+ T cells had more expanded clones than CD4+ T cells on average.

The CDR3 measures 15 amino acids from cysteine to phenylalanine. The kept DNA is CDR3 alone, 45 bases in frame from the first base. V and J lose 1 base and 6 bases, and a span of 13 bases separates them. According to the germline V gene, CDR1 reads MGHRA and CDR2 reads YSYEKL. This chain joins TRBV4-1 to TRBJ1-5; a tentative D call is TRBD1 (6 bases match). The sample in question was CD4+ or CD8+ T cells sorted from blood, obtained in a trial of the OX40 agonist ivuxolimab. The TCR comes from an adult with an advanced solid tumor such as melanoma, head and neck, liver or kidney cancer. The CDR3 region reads CASSQVVQGGQPQHF. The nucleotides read TGCGCCAGCAGCCAAGTGGTACAGGGAGGTCAGCCCCAGCATTTT.